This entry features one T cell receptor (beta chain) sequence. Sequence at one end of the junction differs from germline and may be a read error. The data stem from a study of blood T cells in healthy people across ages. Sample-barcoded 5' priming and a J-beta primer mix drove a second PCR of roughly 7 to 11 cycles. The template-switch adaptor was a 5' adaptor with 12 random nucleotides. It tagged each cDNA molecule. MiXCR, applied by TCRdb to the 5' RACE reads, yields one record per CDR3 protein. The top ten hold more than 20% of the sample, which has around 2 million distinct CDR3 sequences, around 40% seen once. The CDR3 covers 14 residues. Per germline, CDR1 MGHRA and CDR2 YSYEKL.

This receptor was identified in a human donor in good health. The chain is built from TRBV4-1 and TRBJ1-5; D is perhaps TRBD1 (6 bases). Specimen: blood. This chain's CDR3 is CVSSQGDTNQPQHF. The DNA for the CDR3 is TGCGTCAGCAGCCAAGGGGACACCAATCAGCCCCAGCATTTT.